A selection of T cell receptor beta chains follows, all from one sample in a study of blood T cell repertoires in COVID-19. This table comes from immunoSEQ multiplex PCR, and its TCRdb copy is limited to in-frame clones, with some not included. Of 200,000 or so clones in the sample, roughly four fifths were seen once. Specimen: peripheral blood. All receptors come from a human donor with acute or convalescent COVID-19. The donor label of this sample is uncertain. Each CDR3 is given without its conserved first and last residue.

j_call v_call cdr3_aa
TRBJ2-3 TRBV3-1/TRBV3-2 ASSRGLAGGPSTDTQY
TRBJ2-7 TRBV5-6 ASSRTGFAYEQY
TRBJ2-6 TRBV27 ASSLWSGANVLT
TRBJ2-7 TRBV27 ASSFGQGGGYEQY
. TRBV3-1/TRBV3-2 ASSQVLAGMTSYEQY
TRBJ1-5 TRBV6-5 ASSYGAGMPQH
TRBJ1-2 TRBV6-4 ASSDQGRGYT
TRBJ1-1 TRBV18 ASSPATGANSEAF
TRBJ1-1 TRBV10-3 ASSGQTHTEAF
TRBJ1-5 TRBV7-2 ASSLDRDGNQPQH
TRBJ2-3 TRBV24-1 ATSDSGKGDTQY
TRBJ1-2 TRBV11-2 ASSPGGSGVGYGYT
TRBJ1-1 TRBV29-1 SVARGNTEAF
TRBJ2-7 TRBV6-5 ASSPRLPYEQY
TRBJ1-5 TRBV7-2 ASSLVPGQPQH
TRBJ2-7 TRBV6-5 ASSESAKGYEQY
TRBJ2-7 TRBV5-1 ASSYFTTAGTGYIEQY
TRBJ2-2 TRBV9 ASSVRWLFGSGELF
TRBJ2-2 TRBV27 ASSLFGSTGELF
TRBJ1-3 TRBV7-6 ASSLRSGNGNTIY
TRBJ1-4 TRBV27 ASSFIGAANEKLF
TRBJ2-3 TRBV11-2 ASSLWRGSLIDTQY
TRBJ2-5 TRBV18 ASSPPGLAGGSGETQY
TRBJ1-1 TRBV19 ASSIGTGGFTEAF
TRBJ2-2 TRBV6-4 ASSDGGQGTTGELF
TRBJ2-4 TRBV18 ASSPLPGLAKNIQY
TRBJ1-2 TRBV4-1 ASSQETGRDYGYT
TRBJ1-4 TRBV5-1 ASSAEGAGNEKLF
TRBJ2-7 TRBV5-4 ASSTQNAYEQY